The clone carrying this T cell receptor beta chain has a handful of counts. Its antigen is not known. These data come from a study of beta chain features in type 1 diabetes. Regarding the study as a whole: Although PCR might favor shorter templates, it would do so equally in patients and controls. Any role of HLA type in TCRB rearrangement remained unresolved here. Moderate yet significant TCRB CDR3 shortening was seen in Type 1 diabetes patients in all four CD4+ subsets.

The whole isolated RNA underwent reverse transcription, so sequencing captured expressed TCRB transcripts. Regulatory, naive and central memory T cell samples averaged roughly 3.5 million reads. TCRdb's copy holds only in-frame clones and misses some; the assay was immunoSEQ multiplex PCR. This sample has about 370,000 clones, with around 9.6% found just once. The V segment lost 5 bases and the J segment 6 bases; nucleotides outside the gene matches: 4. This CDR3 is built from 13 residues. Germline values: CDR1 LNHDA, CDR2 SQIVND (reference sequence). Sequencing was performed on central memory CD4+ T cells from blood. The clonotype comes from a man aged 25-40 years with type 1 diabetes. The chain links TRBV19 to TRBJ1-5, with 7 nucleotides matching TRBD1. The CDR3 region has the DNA TGTGCCAGTAGTCGACAGGGAGGTCAGCCCCAGCATTTT. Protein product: CASSRQGGQPQHF.